Following are 11 T cell receptor beta chains from one sample sequenced in a study of human T cells and chemical hapten exposure. Time point described: pre-sensitization, week 0. Regarding treatment: therapeutic diphenylcyclopropenone sensitization with weekly scalp DPC. TCRdb itself ran the RACE reads through MiXCR, one entry per CDR3 protein. The data contain approximately 400,000 distinct CDR3 sequences, 4.5% to 6% of them singletons. Source: whole blood, taken in connection with sensitization to the hapten diphenylcyclopropenone (DPC). The origin of the receptors is a woman aged 45-60 years with alopecia areata. Some clones in this sample may be carry-over from other donors' samples.

J is TRBJ2-7 and V is TRBV5-1, with 8 bases aligning to TRBD2. The CDR3 runs 15 residues. J lost 6 bases, V lost 4 bases, and 12 bases had no gene match. Germline values: CDR1 SGHRS, CDR2 YFSETQ. The CDR3 here is CASSAGTSFPREQYF. As DNA, the CDR3 is TGCGCCAGCAGCGCCGGGACTAGTTTCCCCCGCGAGCAGTACTTC.

This clonotype was observed many times. This chain connects TRBV6-5 to TRBJ2-3; D is undetermined. This CDR3 region has 15 residues. Between the trimmed V and J ends, which lost 5 bases and 0 bases, there was a span of 12 bases. Germline V gives CDR1 MNHEY, CDR2 SVGAGI. The CDR3 DNA follows: TGTGCCAGCAGTACATTAAGGGTTAGCACAGATACGCAGTATTTT. Its protein is CASSTLRVSTDTQYF.

This clonotype was recorded at least ten times. This rearrangement joins TRBV29-1 to TRBJ2-1; 9 bases fit TRBD2. Germline V lookup: CDR1 SQVTM, CDR2 ANQGSEA. V gave up 5 bases and J gave up 4 bases; unmatched junction bases: 12. The CDR3 is 16 residues long. For the CDR3, the DNA is TGCAGCGTTTCCGGGACTAGCACCAGTGGGTACAATGAGCAGTTCTTC. This codes for CSVSGTSTSGYNEQFF.

V usage is TRBV25-1 and J usage is TRBJ2-7; 7 bases are shared with TRBD1. The germline V gene has CDR1 MGHDK and CDR2 SYGVNS. With V trimmed by 7 bases and J by 2 bases, 8 bases remained unmatched. The CDR3 has 14 amino acids. CDR3 DNA sequence: TGTGCCAGCACCCAAGACAGGGTCACCTACGAGCAGTACTTC. As protein: CASTQDRVTYEQYF.

The chain joins TRBV4-1 to TRBJ1-5; D unclear. Trimming shortened V by 0 bases and J by 5 bases, and 8 bases separated the two germline ends. This CDR3 is 14 amino acids long. Germline V gene lookup returns CDR1 MGHRA and CDR2 YSYEKL. The CDR3 DNA reads as TGCGCCAGCAGCCAAGATCCGGGCTATCAGCCCCAGCATTTT. This gives the protein CASSQDPGYQPQHF.

This clonotype came up many times. The chain employs TRBV7-9 and TRBJ2-1; TRBD2 aligns across 11 bases. There are 13 residues in the CDR3. The germline gives CDR1 SEHNR, CDR2 FQNEAQ (reference sequence). The trim removed 5 bases at V and 15 bases at J, leaving 9 bases unmatched. Here the CDR3 DNA reads TGTGCCAGCAGCCGAGGTAGCGGGAGGGCCCTGTTCTTC. Translation: CASSRGSGRALFF.

The rearrangement joins TRBV4-2 to TRBJ2-1; D is undetermined. The length of the CDR3 is 15 residues. V was cut by 0 bases and J by 1 base, with 7 bases left in between. Per germline, CDR1 LGHNA and CDR2 YNFKEQ. The CDR3 here is CASSQEDGSYNEQFF. The CDR3 DNA is TGTGCCAGCAGCCAAGAAGACGGATCCTACAATGAGCAGTTCTTC.

The gene calls are TRBV29-1 and TRBJ2-1; 7 bases map to TRBD2. Germline V gene lookup returns CDR1 SQVTM and CDR2 ANQGSEA. The CDR3 loop spans 14 amino acids. Losses at the gene ends were 1 base for V and 3 bases for J; bases not matched to a gene: 3. CDR3 residues: CSVEGAGVYNEQFF. CDR3 sequence (DNA): TGCAGCGTTGAAGGCGCGGGGGTCTACAATGAGCAGTTCTTC.

This clonotype was recorded at least ten times. The chain recombines TRBV25-1 with TRBJ1-1, with D maybe TRBD1 (5 bases). Between the trimmed V and J ends, which lost 3 bases and 0 bases, there was a span of 8 bases. Germline CDR1 and CDR2: MGHDK and SYGVNS. The CDR3 runs to 14 residues. DNA of the CDR3: TGTGCCAGCAGTGAGACAGCAATGAACACTGAAGCTTTCTTT. Protein product: CASSETAMNTEAFF.

Many counts were recorded for this clonotype. This chain uses TRBV6-6 with TRBJ1-1; D is perhaps TRBD1 (5 bases). V was pared by 5 bases and J by 1 base, with 11 bases between. CDR1 MNHNY and CDR2 SVGAGI come from the germline V gene (reference sequence). CDR3 length: 14 amino acids. The CDR3 DNA reads as TGTGCCAGCAGTCTGGGGGGGGAGAACACTGAAGCTTTCTTT. This encodes CASSLGGENTEAFF.

This clonotype was observed a handful of times. This chain connects TRBV7-8 to TRBJ2-1, with 16 positions matching TRBD2. The CDR3 is made up of 21 amino acids. The trim removed 3 bases at V and 7 bases at J, leaving 18 bases unmatched. In germline, CDR1 is SGHVS, CDR2 FQNEAQ. CDR3: CASSFRTRLPGLAGGPNEQFF. CDR3 in DNA: TGTGCCAGCAGCTTTAGAACTCGTCTCCCGGGACTAGCGGGAGGGCCGAATGAGCAGTTCTTC.